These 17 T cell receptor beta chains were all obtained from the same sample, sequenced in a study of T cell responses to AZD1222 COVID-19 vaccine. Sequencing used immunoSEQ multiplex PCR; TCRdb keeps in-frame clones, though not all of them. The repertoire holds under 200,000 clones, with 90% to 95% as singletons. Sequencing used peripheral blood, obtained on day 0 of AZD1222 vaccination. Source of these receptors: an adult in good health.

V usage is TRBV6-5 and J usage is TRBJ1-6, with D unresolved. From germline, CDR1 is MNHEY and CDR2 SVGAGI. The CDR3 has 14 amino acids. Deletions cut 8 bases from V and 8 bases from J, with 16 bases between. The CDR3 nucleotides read TGTGCCAGCTGTCCCGGGTCCCATGATTCACCCCTCCACTTT. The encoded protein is CASCPGSHDSPLHF.

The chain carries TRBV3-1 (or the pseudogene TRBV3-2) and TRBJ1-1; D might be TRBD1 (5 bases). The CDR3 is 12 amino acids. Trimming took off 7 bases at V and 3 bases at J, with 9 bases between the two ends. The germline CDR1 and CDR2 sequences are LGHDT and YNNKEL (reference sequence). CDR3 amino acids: CASTLRDTEAFF. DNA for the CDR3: TGTGCCAGCACCCTCAGGGACACTGAAGCTTTCTTT.

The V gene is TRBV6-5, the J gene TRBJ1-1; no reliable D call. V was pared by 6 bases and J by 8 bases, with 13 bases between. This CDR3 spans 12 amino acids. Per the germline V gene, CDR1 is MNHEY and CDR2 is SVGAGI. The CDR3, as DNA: TGTGCCAGCAGAAATACCCGGCAGGAAGCTTTCTTT. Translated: CASRNTRQEAFF.

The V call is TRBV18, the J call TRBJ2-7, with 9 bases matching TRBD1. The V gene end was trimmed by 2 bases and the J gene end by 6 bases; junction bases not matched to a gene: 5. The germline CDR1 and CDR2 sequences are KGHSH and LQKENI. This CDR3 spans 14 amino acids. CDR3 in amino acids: CASSPGTGPPEQYF. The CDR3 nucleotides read TGTGCCAGCTCACCAGGGACAGGGCCCCCCGAGCAGTACTTC.

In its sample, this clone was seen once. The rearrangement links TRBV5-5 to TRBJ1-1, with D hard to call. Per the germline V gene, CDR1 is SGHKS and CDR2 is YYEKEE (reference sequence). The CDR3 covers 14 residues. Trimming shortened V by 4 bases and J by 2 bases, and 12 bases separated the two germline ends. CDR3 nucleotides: TGTGCCAGCAGCATTTCGGGAGCTAACACTGAAGCTTTCTTT. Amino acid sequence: CASSISGANTEAFF. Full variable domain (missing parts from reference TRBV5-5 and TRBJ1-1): DAGVTQSPTHLIKTRGQQVTLRCSPISGHKSVSWYQQVLGQGPQFIFQYYEKEERGRGNFPDRFSARQFPNYSSELNVNALLLGDSALYLCASSISGANTEAFFGQGTRLTVV.

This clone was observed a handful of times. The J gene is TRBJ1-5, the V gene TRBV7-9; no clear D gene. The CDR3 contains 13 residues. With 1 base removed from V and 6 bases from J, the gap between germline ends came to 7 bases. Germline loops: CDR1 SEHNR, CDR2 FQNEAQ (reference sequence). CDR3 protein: CASSLVGPQPQHF. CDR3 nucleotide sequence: TGTGCCAGCAGCTTAGTGGGTCCTCAGCCCCAGCATTTT.

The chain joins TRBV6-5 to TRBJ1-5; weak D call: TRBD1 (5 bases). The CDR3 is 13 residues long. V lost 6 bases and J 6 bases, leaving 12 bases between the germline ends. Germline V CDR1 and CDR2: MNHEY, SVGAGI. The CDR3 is CASRGWGGQPQHF. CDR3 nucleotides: TGTGCCAGCAGAGGGTGGGGGGGTCAGCCCCAGCATTTT.

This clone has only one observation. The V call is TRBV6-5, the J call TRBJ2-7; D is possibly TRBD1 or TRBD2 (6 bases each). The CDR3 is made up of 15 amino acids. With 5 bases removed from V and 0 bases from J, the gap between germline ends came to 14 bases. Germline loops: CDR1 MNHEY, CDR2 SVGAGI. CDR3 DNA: TGTGCCAGCAGTAGGGGGGTATGGAGCTCCTACGAGCAGTACTTC. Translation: CASSRGVWSSYEQYF.

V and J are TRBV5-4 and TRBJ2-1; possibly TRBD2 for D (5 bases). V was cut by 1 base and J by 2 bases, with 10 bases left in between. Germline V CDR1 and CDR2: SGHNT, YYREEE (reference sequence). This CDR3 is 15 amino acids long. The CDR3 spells CASSLTRETYNEQFF. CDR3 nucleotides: TGTGCCAGCAGCTTGACGAGGGAGACCTACAATGAGCAGTTCTTC.

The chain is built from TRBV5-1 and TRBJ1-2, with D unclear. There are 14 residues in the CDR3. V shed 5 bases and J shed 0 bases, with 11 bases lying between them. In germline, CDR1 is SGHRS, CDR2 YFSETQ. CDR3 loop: CASREATTNYGYTF. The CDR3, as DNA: TGCGCCAGCAGGGAGGCAACCACTAACTATGGCTACACCTTC.

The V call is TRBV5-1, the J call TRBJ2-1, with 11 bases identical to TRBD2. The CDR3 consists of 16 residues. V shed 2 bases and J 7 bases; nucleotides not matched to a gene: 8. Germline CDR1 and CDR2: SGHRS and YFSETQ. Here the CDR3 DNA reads TGCGCCAGCAGCTTCCCAGGGCTAGCGGGAGGAAATGAGCAGTTCTTC. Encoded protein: CASSFPGLAGGNEQFF.

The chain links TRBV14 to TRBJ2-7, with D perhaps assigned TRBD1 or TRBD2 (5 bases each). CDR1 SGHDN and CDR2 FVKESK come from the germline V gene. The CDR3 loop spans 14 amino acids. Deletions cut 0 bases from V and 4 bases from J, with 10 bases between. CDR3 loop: CASSQDLRGYEQYF. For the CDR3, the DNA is TGTGCCAGCAGCCAAGATTTGAGGGGTTACGAGCAGTACTTC.

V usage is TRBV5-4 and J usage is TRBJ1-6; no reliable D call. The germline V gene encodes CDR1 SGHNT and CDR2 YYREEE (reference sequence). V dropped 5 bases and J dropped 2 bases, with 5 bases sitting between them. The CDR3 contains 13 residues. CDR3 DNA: TGTGCCAGCAGTAAAACCTATAATTCACCCCTCCACTTT. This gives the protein CASSKTYNSPLHF.

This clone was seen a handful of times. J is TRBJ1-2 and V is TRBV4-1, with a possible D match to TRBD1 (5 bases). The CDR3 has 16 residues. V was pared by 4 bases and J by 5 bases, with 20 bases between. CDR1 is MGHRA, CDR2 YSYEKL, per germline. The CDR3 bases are TGCGCCAGCAGCCCTGAACAGGCCGGAACTTTTTATGGCTACACCTTC. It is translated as CASSPEQAGTFYGYTF.

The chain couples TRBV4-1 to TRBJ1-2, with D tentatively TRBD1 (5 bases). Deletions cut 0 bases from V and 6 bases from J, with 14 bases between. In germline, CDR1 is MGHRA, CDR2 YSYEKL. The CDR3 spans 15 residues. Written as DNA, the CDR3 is TGCGCCAGCAGCCAAGAAGGGACGGTGGCGAATGGCTACACCTTC. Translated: CASSQEGTVANGYTF.

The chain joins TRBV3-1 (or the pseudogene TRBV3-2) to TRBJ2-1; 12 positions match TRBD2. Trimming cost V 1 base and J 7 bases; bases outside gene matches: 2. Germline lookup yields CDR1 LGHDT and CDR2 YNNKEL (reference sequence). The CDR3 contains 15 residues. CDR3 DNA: TGTGCCAGCAGCCAAGCAGGACTAGCGGGAAATGAGCAGTTCTTC. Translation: CASSQAGLAGNEQFF.

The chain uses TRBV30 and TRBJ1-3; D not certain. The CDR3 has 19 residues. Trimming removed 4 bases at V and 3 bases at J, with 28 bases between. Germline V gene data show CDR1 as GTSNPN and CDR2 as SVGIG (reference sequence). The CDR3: CAWNQVWAFWAMGGNTIYF. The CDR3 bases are TGTGCCTGGAACCAGGTTTGGGCTTTTTGGGCGATGGGTGGAAACACCATATATTTT.